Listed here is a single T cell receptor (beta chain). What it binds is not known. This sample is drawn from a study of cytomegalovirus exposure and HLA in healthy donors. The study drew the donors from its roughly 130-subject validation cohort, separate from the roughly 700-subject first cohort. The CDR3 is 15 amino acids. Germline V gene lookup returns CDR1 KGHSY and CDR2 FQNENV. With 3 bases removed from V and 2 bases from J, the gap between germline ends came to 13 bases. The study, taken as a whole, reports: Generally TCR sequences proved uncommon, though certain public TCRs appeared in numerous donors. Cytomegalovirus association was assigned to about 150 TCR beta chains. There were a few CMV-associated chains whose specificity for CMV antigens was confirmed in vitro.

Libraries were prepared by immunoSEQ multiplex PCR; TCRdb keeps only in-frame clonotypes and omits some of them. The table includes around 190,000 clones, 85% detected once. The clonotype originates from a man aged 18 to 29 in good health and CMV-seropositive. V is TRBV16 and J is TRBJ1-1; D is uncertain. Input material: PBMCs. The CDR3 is CASSQTDSFNTEAFF. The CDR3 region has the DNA TGTGCCAGCAGCCAGACGGACTCCTTTAACACTGAAGCTTTCTTT.